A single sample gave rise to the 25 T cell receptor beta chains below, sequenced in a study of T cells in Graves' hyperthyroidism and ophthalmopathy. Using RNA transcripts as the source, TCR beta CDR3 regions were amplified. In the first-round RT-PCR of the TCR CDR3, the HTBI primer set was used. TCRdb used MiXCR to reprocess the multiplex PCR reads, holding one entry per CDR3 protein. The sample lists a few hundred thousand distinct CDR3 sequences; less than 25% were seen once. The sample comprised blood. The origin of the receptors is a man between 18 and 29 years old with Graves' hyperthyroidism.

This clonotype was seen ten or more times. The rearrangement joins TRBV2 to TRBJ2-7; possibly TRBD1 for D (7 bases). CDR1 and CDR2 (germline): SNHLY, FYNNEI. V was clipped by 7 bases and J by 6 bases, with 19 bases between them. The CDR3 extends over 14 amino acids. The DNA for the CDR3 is TGTGCCAGCACCTTGACAGGGACTCCCGGCGAGCAGTACTTC. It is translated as CASTLTGTPGEQYF.

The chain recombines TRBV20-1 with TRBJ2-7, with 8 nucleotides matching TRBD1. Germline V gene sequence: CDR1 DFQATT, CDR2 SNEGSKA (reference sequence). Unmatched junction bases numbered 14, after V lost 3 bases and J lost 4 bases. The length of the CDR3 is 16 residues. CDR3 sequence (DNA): TGCAGTGCTAGCAGGCAGGGGGCAATTCTTAGGTACGAGCAGTACTTC. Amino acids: CSASRQGAILRYEQYF.

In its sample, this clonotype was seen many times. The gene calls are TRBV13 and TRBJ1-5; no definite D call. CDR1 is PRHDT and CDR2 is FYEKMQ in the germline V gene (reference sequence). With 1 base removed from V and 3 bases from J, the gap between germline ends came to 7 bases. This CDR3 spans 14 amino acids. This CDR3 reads CASSLAGNNQPQHF. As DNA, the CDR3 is TGTGCCAGCAGCTTAGCCGGGAACAATCAGCCCCAGCATTTT.

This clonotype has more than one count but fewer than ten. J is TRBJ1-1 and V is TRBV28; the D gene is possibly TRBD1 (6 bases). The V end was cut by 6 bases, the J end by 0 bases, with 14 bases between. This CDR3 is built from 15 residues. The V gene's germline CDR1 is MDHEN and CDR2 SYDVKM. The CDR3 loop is CASRLGTGLNTEAFF. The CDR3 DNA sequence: TGTGCCAGCAGGTTGGGCACAGGGTTGAACACTGAAGCTTTCTTT.

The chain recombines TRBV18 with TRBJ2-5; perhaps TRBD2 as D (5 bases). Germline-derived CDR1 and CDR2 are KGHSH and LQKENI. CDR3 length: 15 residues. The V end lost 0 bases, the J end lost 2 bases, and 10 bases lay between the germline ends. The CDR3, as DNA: TGTGCCAGCTCACCACCGAGGAGGTTACAAGAGACCCAGTACTTC. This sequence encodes CASSPPRRLQETQYF.

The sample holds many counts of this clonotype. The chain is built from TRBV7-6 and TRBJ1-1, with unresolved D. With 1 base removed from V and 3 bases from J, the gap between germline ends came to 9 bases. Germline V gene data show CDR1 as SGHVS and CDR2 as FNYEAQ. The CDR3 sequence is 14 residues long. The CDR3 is CASSLVAKDTEAFF. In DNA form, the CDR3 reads TGTGCCAGCAGCTTAGTTGCGAAGGACACTGAAGCTTTCTTT.

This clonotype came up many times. The chain's CDR3 is CASSLGDLTEAFF. CDR3 nucleotides: TGTGCCAGCAGTTTGGGGGACCTCACTGAAGCTTTCTTT. The J gene is TRBJ1-1, the V gene TRBV28; weak D call: TRBD1 (5 bases). V lost 3 bases and J 4 bases, leaving 9 bases between the germline ends. This CDR3 has 13 amino acids. CDR1 and CDR2 (germline): MDHEN, SYDVKM.

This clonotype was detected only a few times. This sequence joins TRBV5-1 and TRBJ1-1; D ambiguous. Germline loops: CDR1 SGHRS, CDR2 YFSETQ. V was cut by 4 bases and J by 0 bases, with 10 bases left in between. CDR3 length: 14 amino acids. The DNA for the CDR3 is TGCGCCAGCAGCCCCGAGGGTATGAACACTGAAGCTTTCTTT. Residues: CASSPEGMNTEAFF.

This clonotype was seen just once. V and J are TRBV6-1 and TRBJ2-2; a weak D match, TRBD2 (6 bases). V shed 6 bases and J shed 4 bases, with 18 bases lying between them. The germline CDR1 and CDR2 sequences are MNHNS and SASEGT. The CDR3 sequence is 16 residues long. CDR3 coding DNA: TGTGCCAGCAGGGCCATTTGGGGGGATGTCACCGGGGAGCTGTTTTTT. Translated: CASRAIWGDVTGELFF.

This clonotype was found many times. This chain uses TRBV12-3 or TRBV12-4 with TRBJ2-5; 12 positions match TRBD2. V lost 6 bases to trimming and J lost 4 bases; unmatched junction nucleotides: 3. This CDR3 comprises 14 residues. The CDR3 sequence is CASSLGLAGETQYF. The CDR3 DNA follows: TGTGCCAGCAGCTTGGGACTAGCGGGAGAGACCCAGTACTTC.

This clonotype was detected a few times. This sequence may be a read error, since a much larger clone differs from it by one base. The CDR3 region is CASKRAPRQGTQYF. The CDR3 DNA sequence: TGTGCCAGTAAACGGGCCCCCCGTCAAGGGACCCAGTACTTC. V gene TRBV28 combines with J gene TRBJ2-5, with D unclear. The CDR3 spans 14 residues. Per germline, CDR1 MDHEN and CDR2 SYDVKM.

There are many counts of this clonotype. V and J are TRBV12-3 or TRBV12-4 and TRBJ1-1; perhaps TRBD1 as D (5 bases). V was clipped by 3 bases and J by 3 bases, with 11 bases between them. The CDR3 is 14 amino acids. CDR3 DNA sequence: TGTGCCAGCAGTTTCGCGGGGCAGCACACTGAAGCTTTCTTT. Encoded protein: CASSFAGQHTEAFF.

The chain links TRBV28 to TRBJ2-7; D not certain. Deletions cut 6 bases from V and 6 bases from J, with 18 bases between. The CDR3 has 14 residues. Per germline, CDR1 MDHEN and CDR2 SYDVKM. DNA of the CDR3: TGTGCCAGCAGCATGGGGTCCCTTGTCCGCGAGCAGTACTTC. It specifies CASSMGSLVREQYF.

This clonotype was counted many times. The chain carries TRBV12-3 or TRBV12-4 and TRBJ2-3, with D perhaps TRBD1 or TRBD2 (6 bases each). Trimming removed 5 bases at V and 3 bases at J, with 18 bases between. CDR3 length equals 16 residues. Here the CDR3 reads CASSATRTGRTDTQYF. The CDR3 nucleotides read TGTGCCAGCAGTGCCACGCGAACAGGGAGGACAGATACGCAGTATTTT.

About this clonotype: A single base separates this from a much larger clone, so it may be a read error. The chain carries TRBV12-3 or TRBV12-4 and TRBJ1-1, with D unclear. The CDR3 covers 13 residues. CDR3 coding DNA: TGTGCCTGCAGTTTATCGGTGGGCACTGAAGCTCTCTTT. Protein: CACSLSVGTEALF.

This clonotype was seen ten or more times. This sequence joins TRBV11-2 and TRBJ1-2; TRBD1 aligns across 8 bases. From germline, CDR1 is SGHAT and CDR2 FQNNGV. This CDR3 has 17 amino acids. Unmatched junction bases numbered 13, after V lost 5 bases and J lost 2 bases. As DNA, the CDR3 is TGTGCCAGCAGCCACCCTGGAGCAGGGGGCAGCAACTATGGCTACACCTTC. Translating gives CASSHPGAGGSNYGYTF. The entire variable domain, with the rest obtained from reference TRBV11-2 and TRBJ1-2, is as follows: EAGVAQSPRYKIIEKRQSVAFWCNPISGHATLYWYQQILGQGPKLLIQFQNNGVVDDSQLPKDRFSAERLKGVDSTLKIQPAKLEDSAVYLCASSHPGAGGSNYGYTFGSGTRLTVV.

The CDR3 protein is CASSLGLAKKQGSWEQYF. The CDR3 bases are TGTGCCAGCAGCTTAGGCCTAGCTAAAAAGCAAGGGTCCTGGGAGCAGTACTTC. This chain connects TRBV11-2 to TRBJ2-7; TRBD2 is a possible D gene (5 bases). Germline V CDR1 and CDR2: SGHAT, FQNNGV. V was pared by 1 base and J by 7 bases, with 26 bases between. This CDR3 has 18 amino acids.

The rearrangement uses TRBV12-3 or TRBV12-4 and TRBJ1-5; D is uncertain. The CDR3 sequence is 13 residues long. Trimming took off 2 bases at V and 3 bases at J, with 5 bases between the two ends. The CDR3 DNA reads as TGTGCCAGCAGTTTAATGGACAATCAGCCCCAGCATTTT. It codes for CASSLMDNQPQHF.

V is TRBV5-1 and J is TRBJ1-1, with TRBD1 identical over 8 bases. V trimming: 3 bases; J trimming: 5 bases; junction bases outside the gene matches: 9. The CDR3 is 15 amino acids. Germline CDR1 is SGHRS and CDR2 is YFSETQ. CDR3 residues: CASSSVTGVYTEAFF. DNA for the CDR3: TGCGCCAGCAGCTCCGTGACAGGGGTTTATACTGAAGCTTTCTTT. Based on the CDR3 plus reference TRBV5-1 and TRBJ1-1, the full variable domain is KAGVTQTPRYLIKTRGQQVTLSCSPISGHRSVSWYQQTPGQGLQFLFEYFSETQRNKGNFPGRFSGRQFSNSRSEMNVSTLELGDSALYLCASSSVTGVYTEAFFGQGTRLTVV.

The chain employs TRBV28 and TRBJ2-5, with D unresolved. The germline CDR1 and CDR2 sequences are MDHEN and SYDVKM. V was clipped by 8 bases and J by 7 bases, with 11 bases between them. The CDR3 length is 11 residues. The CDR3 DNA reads TGTGCCAGCGGAAGGGTGGGGACCCAGTACTTC. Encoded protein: CASGRVGTQYF.

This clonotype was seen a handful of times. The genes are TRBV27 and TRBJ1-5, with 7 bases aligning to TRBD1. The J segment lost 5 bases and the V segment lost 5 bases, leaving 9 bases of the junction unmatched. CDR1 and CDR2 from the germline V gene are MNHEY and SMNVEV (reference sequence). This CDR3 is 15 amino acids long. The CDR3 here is CASSTSPGGYQPQHF. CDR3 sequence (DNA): TGTGCCAGCAGTACCTCGCCAGGGGGGTATCAGCCCCAGCATTTT.

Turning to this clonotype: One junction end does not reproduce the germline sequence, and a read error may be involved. The CDR3 DNA follows: TGCAGTGCCCCGACTAGCGGGGCCTACGAGCAGTATTTC. Translation gives CSAPTSGAYEQYF. V gene TRBV20-1 combines with J gene TRBJ2-7, with 11 bases lining up with TRBD2. The CDR3 has 13 residues. Germline V gene sequence: CDR1 DFQATT, CDR2 SNEGSKA (reference sequence).

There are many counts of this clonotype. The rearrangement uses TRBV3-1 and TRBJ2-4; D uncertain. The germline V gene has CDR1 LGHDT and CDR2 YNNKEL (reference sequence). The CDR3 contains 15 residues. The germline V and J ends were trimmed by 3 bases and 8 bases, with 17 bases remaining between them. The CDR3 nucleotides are TGTGCCAGCAGCCACTCCGTCGGCGGTTTAGACATTCAGTACTTC. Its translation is CASSHSVGGLDIQYF.

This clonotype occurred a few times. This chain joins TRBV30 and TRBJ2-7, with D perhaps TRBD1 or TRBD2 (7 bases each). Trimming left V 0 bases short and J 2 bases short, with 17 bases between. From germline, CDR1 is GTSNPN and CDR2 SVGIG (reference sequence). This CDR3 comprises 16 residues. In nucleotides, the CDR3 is TGTGCCTGGAGTGTACGGCAGGGGGGAGGGGCCTACGAGCAGTACTTC. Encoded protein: CAWSVRQGGGAYEQYF.

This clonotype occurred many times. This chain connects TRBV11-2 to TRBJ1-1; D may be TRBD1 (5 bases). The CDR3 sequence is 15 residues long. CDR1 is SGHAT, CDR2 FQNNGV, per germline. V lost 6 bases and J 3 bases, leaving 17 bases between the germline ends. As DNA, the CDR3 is TGTGCCAGCAGTCAAATAATCTCGGGGGACACTGAAGCTTTCTTT. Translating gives CASSQIISGDTEAFF. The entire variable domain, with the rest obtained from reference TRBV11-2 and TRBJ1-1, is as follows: EAGVAQSPRYKIIEKRQSVAFWCNPISGHATLYWYQQILGQGPKLLIQFQNNGVVDDSQLPKDRFSAERLKGVDSTLKIQPAKLEDSAVYLCASSQIISGDTEAFFGQGTRLTVV.